This TCR beta chain comes out of a study of monozygotic twins with inflammatory bowel disease. Germline V CDR1 and CDR2: ENHRY, SYGVKD. The CDR3 runs to 21 residues. Used for each TCR library was roughly 3,700 ng of total RNA. Template switching added UMIs carrying a 6-nucleotide sample barcode. TCRdb re-called the 5' RACE reads; every CDR3 protein appears as one record, without DNA. There are some 150,000 distinct CDR3 sequences in the sample, with approximately 7.4% held by the top ten. Sequencing used blood. This TCR derives from a human donor with ulcerative colitis or Crohn's disease, or a healthy co-twin of an affected twin (not recorded which). The rearrangement links TRBV10-3 to TRBJ2-7; there is no DNA to check the TCRdb D call of TRBD1. CDR3 sequence reads: CAISELLLGTGGEAFSYEQYF.